These 9 T cell receptor beta chains were all obtained from the same sample, sequenced in a study of regulatory T cells in long-lasting Graves disease. Time point meaning: persistent/refractory GD, antithyroid drugs over 5 years with positive TRAb. Extracted RNA from PBMCs served as the source of the TCR library. For TCR beta, libraries came from iRepertoire HTBI primers and Arm-PCR of CDR3 regions. TCRdb redid the calling of the multiplex PCR reads with MiXCR, one entry per CDR3 protein. Of about 660,000 distinct CDR3 sequences detected, 25% to 30% appear once; the ten largest clones hold 40% to 50%. The source was peripheral blood mononuclear cells (PBMCs), collected when the disease was refractory, from a patient treated with antithyroid drugs. Receptors were obtained from a female donor with Graves disease.

The chain combines TRBV2 with TRBJ1-2, with a possible D match to TRBD1 (6 bases). CDR1 and CDR2 (germline): SNHLY, FYNNEI. V was pared by 8 bases and J by 2 bases, with 24 bases between. CDR3 size: 17 residues. The CDR3: CASARGGGRLKNYGYTF. Written as DNA, the CDR3 is TGTGCCAGCGCAAGAGGGGGAGGGCGTCTTAAAAACTATGGCTACACCTTC.

At least ten counts were recorded for this clonotype. V is TRBV6-5 and J is TRBJ1-1; no clear D. From germline, CDR1 is MNHEY and CDR2 SVGAGI. The CDR3 contains 13 residues. V lost 2 bases and J 4 bases, leaving 8 bases between the germline ends. For the CDR3, the DNA is TGTGCCAGCAGTTACGAGGCAGGCACTGAAGCTTTCTTT. This gives the protein CASSYEAGTEAFF.

This clonotype occurred a few times. The CDR3 reads CATRDGYTEAFF. The DNA of the CDR3 is TGTGCCACCAGGGACGGGTACACTGAAGCTTTCTTT. The genes are TRBV15 and TRBJ1-1; D is uncertain. V was pared by 6 bases and J by 3 bases, with 8 bases between. This CDR3 contains 12 residues. Germline lookup yields CDR1 LNHNV and CDR2 YYDKDF (reference sequence).

This clonotype occurred a few times. The chain uses TRBV12-5 and TRBJ2-2; 12 nucleotides align to TRBD2. The trim removed 6 bases at V and 2 bases at J, leaving 7 bases unmatched. Germline V lookup: CDR1 LGHNT, CDR2 FRNRAP. This CDR3 spans 17 amino acids. DNA for the CDR3: TGTGCTAGTGGCCAGACTAGCGGGAGAGTTAACACCGGGGAGCTGTTTTTT. Its translation is CASGQTSGRVNTGELFF. The whole variable domain, remainder taken from reference TRBV12-5 and TRBJ2-2, is DARVTQTPRHKVTEMGQEVTMRCQPILGHNTVFWYRQTMMQGLELLAYFRNRAPLDDSGMPKDRFSAEMPDATLATLKIQPSEPRDSAVYFCASGQTSGRVNTGELFFGEGSRLTVL.

This clonotype was counted between two and nine times. The CDR3, as DNA: TGTGCCAGCAGTTCTCGGCGTGGGGGCAATCAGCCCCAGCATTTT. This encodes CASSSRRGGNQPQHF. The V and J genes are TRBV6-2 or TRBV6-3 and TRBJ1-5; D gene uncertain. Germline assignment: CDR1 MNHEY and CDR2 SVGEGT. The CDR3 contains 15 residues. V lost 4 bases, J lost 2 bases, and 12 bases lay in between.

The chain combines TRBV11-2 with TRBJ2-5, with 8 bases fitting TRBD2. CDR3 length: 15 residues. Unmatched junction bases numbered 5, after V lost 5 bases and J lost 0 bases. Germline assignment: CDR1 SGHAT and CDR2 FQNNGV. CDR3 protein: CASSPLSGNQETQYF. In DNA form, the CDR3 reads TGTGCCAGCAGCCCCCTTAGCGGGAACCAAGAGACCCAGTACTTC.

This clonotype was picked up a small number of times. The V and J genes are TRBV28 and TRBJ1-3, with D possibly being TRBD1 (5 bases). The V end was cut by 3 bases, the J end by 1 base, with 22 bases between. Per germline, CDR1 MDHEN and CDR2 SYDVKM. CDR3 length: 19 amino acids. CDR3 in amino acids: CASSFGVSGDLASGNTIYF. CDR3 nucleotide sequence: TGTGCCAGCAGTTTTGGTGTGTCGGGGGATCTTGCGTCTGGAAACACCATATATTTT.

The table lists this clonotype with a few counts. This rearrangement joins TRBV27 to TRBJ1-1; possibly TRBD1 for D (6 bases). The length of the CDR3 is 16 residues. The germline gives CDR1 MNHEY, CDR2 SMNVEV (reference sequence). V was cut by 1 base and J by 4 bases, with 16 bases left in between. The CDR3 loop is CASSLLGGGGFTEAFF. The CDR3 bases are TGTGCCAGCAGTTTATTGGGGGGGGGGGGCTTCACTGAAGCTTTCTTT.

This clonotype was detected a few times. The chain employs TRBV6-1 and TRBJ1-1; 7 bases line up with TRBD1. Germline lookup yields CDR1 MNHNS and CDR2 SASEGT. This CDR3 has 12 residues. V dropped 6 bases and J dropped 6; count of bases not matched to a gene: 4. The DNA of the CDR3 is TGTGCCAGCAGGCGACAGGGAGCTGAAGCTTTCTTT. This codes for CASRRQGAEAFF.